Presented here are 23 T cell receptor beta chains from one specimen sequenced in a study of blood T cells in healthy people across ages. It was with a sample-barcoded 5' primer and a J-beta primer mix that a second PCR of about 7 to 12 cycles was run. TCRdb recomputed calls from the 5' RACE reads with MiXCR, one row per CDR3 protein. The table includes about 1.7 million distinct CDR3 sequences, 28% detected once. Sequencing was carried out using blood. The source of these receptors is a woman aged 25 to 45 in good health.

This clonotype was recorded a few times. This chain links TRBV3-1 with TRBJ2-7; 7 bases are shared with TRBD2. V gave up 1 base and J gave up 2 bases; unmatched junction bases: 5. The germline CDR1 and CDR2 sequences are LGHDT and YNNKEL (reference sequence). This CDR3 comprises 15 residues. Written as DNA, the CDR3 is TGTGCCAGCAGCCAAGTGGGGGGACTAACCTACGAGCAGTACTTC. Encoded protein: CASSQVGGLTYEQYF.

This clonotype has just a few counts. The chain combines TRBV12-3 or TRBV12-4 with TRBJ2-1; D uncertain. The CDR3 contains 12 residues. V gave up 5 bases and J gave up 7 bases, with 9 bases separating them. CDR3 coding DNA: TGTGCCAGCAGTGGGATCGGGAATGAGCAGTTCTTC. This gives the protein CASSGIGNEQFF.

The table lists this clonotype with a few counts. This rearrangement joins TRBV12-3 or TRBV12-4 to TRBJ1-1; the D is unclear. There are 14 residues in the CDR3. The V gene lost 2 bases and the J gene lost 1 base, with 8 bases spanning the gap. CDR3 sequence: CASSLQATNTEAFF. Here the CDR3 DNA reads TGTGCCAGCAGTTTACAGGCGACGAACACTGAAGCTTTCTTT.

This clonotype was counted only a few times. The chain has TRBV27 and TRBJ2-5, with D tentatively TRBD2 (5 bases). The CDR3 covers 12 residues. V was pared by 3 bases and J by 9 bases, with 11 bases between. The germline V gene encodes CDR1 MNHEY and CDR2 SMNVEV (reference sequence). The CDR3 is CASSFPGEPQYF. The CDR3 DNA reads TGTGCCAGCAGTTTCCCCGGGGAACCCCAGTACTTC.

The chain carries TRBV11-2 and TRBJ2-5; the match to TRBD2 covers 14 bases. This CDR3 contains 16 residues. Germline CDR1 SGHAT, CDR2 FQNNGV. V shed 4 bases, J shed 5 bases, and the junction held 6 bases outside the gene matches. CDR3 sequence: CASSSTSGGAGETQYF. For the CDR3, the DNA is TGTGCCAGCAGCTCGACTAGCGGGGGGGCTGGGGAGACCCAGTACTTC.

Turning to this clonotype: One junction end disagrees with the germline gene, perhaps due to a read error. The chain uses TRBV6-5 and TRBJ1-2, with D possibly being TRBD1 (6 bases). The CDR3 extends over 16 amino acids. The germline CDR1 and CDR2 sequences are MNHEY and SVGAGI. CDR3 bases: TGTGCCAGCAGTTACGATTGGGCAGGGGTAAACTGTGGCTACACCTTC. This translates into CASSYDWAGVNCGYTF.

This clonotype was recorded many times. The V call is TRBV12-3 or TRBV12-4, the J call TRBJ2-7; D perhaps matches TRBD1 (6 bases). Trimming took off 5 bases at V and 1 base at J, with 18 bases between the two ends. CDR3 length: 16 residues. DNA for the CDR3: TGTGCCAGCAGTCCCCGCCGGGACATACGATCCTACGAGCAGTACTTC. Its protein product is CASSPRRDIRSYEQYF.

About this clonotype itself: A read error may account for a junction end that differs from germline. The rearrangement links TRBV5-5 to TRBJ2-7; TRBD2 aligns across 13 bases. Germline V gene data show CDR1 as SGHKS and CDR2 as YYEKEE (reference sequence). CDR3 length: 15 amino acids. The CDR3 nucleotides are TGTGCCAGCAGGTTGGGACTAGCGGGAAACTACGAGCAGTACTTC. It is translated as CASRLGLAGNYEQYF.

The chain has TRBV30 and TRBJ1-2; 8 positions agree with TRBD1. The CDR3 contains 13 residues. Germline V gene sequence: CDR1 GTSNPN, CDR2 SVGIG (reference sequence). After removal of 1 base from V and 4 bases from J, the junction contained 2 bases not matched to a gene. The CDR3 region has the DNA TGTGCCTGGAGTGGGGGACAGGTCTATGGCTACACCTTC. It translates to CAWSGGQVYGYTF.

The table lists this clonotype with many counts. This sequence joins TRBV12-3 or TRBV12-4 and TRBJ2-7; D possibly uses TRBD1 or TRBD2 (5 bases each). Trimming took 2 bases from V and 7 from J, leaving 12 bases between them. CDR3 length: 13 residues. CDR3 coding DNA: TGTGCCAGCAGTTTACAAGCGGCAGGGGAGCAGTACTTC. Its protein is CASSLQAAGEQYF.

The sample holds a few counts of this clonotype. V and J are TRBV29-1 and TRBJ1-2; 9 bases line up with TRBD1. CDR1 is SQVTM and CDR2 is ANQGSEA in the germline V gene. The CDR3 has 11 amino acids. The CDR3 spells CSGDRAYGYTF. For the CDR3, the DNA is TGCAGTGGGGACAGGGCTTACGGCTACACCTTC.

The chain uses TRBV29-1 and TRBJ1-3; 7 positions match TRBD1. Per the germline V gene, CDR1 is SQVTM and CDR2 is ANQGSEA. The CDR3 loop spans 14 amino acids. The ends lost 2 bases at V and 2 bases at J; junction bases unmatched: 3. CDR3 in DNA: TGCAGCGTTGAACAGGGGGAGGCTGGAAACACCATATATTTT. Translation: CSVEQGEAGNTIYF.

The gene calls are TRBV6-1 and TRBJ1-5; D gene uncertain. The V gene's germline CDR1 is MNHNS and CDR2 SASEGT. Trimming stripped 9 bases from V and 11 bases from J, with 17 bases between. The CDR3 consists of 12 residues. For the CDR3, the DNA is TGTGCCAGGAGGGCCCGAGAAAGAACCCAGCATTTT. Its protein product is CARRARERTQHF.

This clonotype was seen ten or more times. The rearrangement joins TRBV29-1 to TRBJ1-2, with D unclear. The CDR3 has 13 amino acids. V lost 5 bases to trimming and J lost 3 bases, with 13 bases between them. Per the germline V gene, CDR1 is SQVTM and CDR2 is ANQGSEA. The CDR3 here is CSVSSGSDYGYTF. In nucleotides, the CDR3 is TGCAGCGTTTCCTCGGGCTCCGACTATGGCTACACCTTC.

The sample holds a few counts of this clonotype. The V call is TRBV3-1, the J call TRBJ2-1; D is perhaps TRBD2 (7 bases). CDR3 size: 18 residues. V was pared by 2 bases and J by 0 bases, with 17 bases between. Germline V CDR1 and CDR2: LGHDT, YNNKEL (reference sequence). CDR3 amino acids: CASSQRWGGQSSYNEQFF. As DNA, the CDR3 is TGTGCCAGCAGCCAACGGTGGGGGGGGCAAAGCTCCTACAATGAGCAGTTCTTC.

Only a few counts were recorded for this clonotype. The chain carries TRBV7-9 and TRBJ2-4; 9 positions agree with TRBD2. The better agreement between TRBJ2-5 and the DNA end casts doubt on the J call. Per the germline V gene, CDR1 is SEHNR and CDR2 is FQNEAQ (reference sequence). The CDR3 length is 17 residues. The CDR3 DNA reads as TGTGCCAGCAGCCCCCAGGGGCGACTAGCGGTCCAAGAGACCCAGTACTTC. Encoded protein: CASSPQGRLAVQETQYF.

The chain joins TRBV20-1 to TRBJ2-6, with D perhaps matching TRBD2 (6 bases). Trimming shortened V by 0 bases and J by 0 bases, and 12 bases separated the two germline ends. Germline V gives CDR1 DFQATT, CDR2 SNEGSKA (reference sequence). The CDR3 totals 17 residues. The CDR3 DNA reads as TGCAGTGCTAGAGATCAAGGGGACTTCTCTGGGGCCAACGTCCTGACTTTC. Translation gives CSARDQGDFSGANVLTF.

This clonotype was seen only a few times. The rearrangement links TRBV5-1 to TRBJ2-6, with D possibly being TRBD2 (6 bases). The CDR3 contains 15 residues. V was shortened by 4 bases and J by 2 bases, with 10 bases between the two germline ends. The germline CDR1 and CDR2 sequences are SGHRS and YFSETQ. In DNA form, the CDR3 reads TGCGCCAGCAGCACCCGGGAGCCTGGGGCCAACGTCCTGACTTTC. Translating gives CASSTREPGANVLTF.

In this sample, this clonotype turned up many times. The chain combines TRBV5-1 with TRBJ2-7; D is ambiguous. The V end lost 5 bases, the J end lost 9 bases, and 21 bases lay between the germline ends. The V gene's germline CDR1 is SGHRS and CDR2 YFSETQ. The length of the CDR3 is 14 residues. DNA of the CDR3: TGCGCCAGCAGTTCCGAGACGCATACTACGAGGCAGTACTTC. This codes for CASSSETHTTRQYF.

This clonotype was seen repeatedly, ten times or more. This rearrangement joins TRBV9 to TRBJ1-2; TRBD1 agrees at 7 bases. Germline lookup yields CDR1 SGDLS and CDR2 YYNGEE. This CDR3 has 13 residues. The trim removed 4 bases at V and 6 bases at J, leaving 6 bases unmatched. As DNA, the CDR3 is TGTGCCAGCAGCAGGACAGGCTTCGATGGCTACACCTTC. Residues: CASSRTGFDGYTF.

The chain carries TRBV12-3 or TRBV12-4 and TRBJ2-3; D unresolved. The CDR3 runs to 14 residues. Trimming took off 1 base at V and 7 bases at J, with 12 bases between the two ends. CDR3 coding DNA: TGTGCCAGCAGTTTAGGTCTGGACCAACATACGCAGTATTTT. It specifies CASSLGLDQHTQYF.

CDR3 bases: TGCAGTGCTCCCGGACTAGTCTCGAGCGAGCAGTACTTC. Protein sequence: CSAPGLVSSEQYF. V is TRBV20-1 and J is TRBJ2-5; 7 nucleotides agree with TRBD2. Gene TRBJ2-7 matches the end of the DNA better, so the J call may be wrong. This CDR3 is built from 13 residues. Germline V lookup: CDR1 DFQATT, CDR2 SNEGSKA (reference sequence).

The J gene is TRBJ2-5, the V gene TRBV6-2 or TRBV6-3; D is ambiguous. CDR1 is MNHEY and CDR2 is SVGEGT in the germline V gene. The V end was cut by 1 base, the J end by 5 bases, with 11 bases between. This CDR3 contains 14 residues. The CDR3 region is CASSYFRRGETQYF. The CDR3 nucleotides read TGTGCCAGCAGTTACTTCCGACGAGGCGAGACCCAGTACTTC.